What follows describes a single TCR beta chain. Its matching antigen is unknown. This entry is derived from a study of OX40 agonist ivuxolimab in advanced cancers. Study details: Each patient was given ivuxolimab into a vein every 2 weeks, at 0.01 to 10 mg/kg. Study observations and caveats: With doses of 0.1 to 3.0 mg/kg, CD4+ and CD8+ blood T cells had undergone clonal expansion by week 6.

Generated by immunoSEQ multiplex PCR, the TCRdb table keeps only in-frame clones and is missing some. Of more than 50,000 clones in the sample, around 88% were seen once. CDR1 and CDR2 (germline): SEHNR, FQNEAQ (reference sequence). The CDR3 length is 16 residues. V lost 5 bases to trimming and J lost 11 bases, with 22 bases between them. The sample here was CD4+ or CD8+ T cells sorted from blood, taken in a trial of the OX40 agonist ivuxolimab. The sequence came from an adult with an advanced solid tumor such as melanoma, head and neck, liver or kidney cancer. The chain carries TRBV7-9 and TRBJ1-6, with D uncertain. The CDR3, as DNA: TGTGCCAGCAGCCTTACCGCTCTGTGGGATGAGGCACCCCTCCACTTT. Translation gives CASSLTALWDEAPLHF.